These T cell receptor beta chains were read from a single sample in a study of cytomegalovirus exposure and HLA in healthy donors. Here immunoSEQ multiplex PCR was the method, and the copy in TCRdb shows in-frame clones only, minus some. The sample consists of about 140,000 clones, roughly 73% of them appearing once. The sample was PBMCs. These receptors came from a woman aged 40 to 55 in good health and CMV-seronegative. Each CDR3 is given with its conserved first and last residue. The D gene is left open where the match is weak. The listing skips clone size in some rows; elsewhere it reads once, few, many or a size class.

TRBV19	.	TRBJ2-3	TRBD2	CASSRTSGVTDTQYF	TGTGCCAGTAGCAGGACTAGCGGGGTTACAGATACGCAGTATTTT
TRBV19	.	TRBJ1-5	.	CASSVAGSNQPQHF	TGTGCCAGTAGTGTGGCAGGGAGCAATCAGCCCCAGCATTTT
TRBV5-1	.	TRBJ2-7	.	CASSLELAQYEQYF	TGCGCCAGCAGCTTGGAGCTAGCCCAGTACGAGCAGTACTTC
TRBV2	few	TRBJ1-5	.	CASSAESNQPQHF	TGTGCCAGCAGTGCAGAAAGCAATCAGCCCCAGCATTTT
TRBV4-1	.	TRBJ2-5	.	CASSQDSGIGWETQYF	TGCGCCAGCAGCCAAGATTCGGGGATCGGCTGGGAGACCCAGTACTTC
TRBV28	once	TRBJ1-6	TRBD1	CASSTPVWTGQRGPLHF	TGTGCCAGCAGTACCCCTGTCTGGACAGGTCAACGTGGACCCCTCCACTTT
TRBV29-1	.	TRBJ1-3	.	CSVSSGNTIYF	TGCAGCGTCAGCTCTGGAAACACCATATATTTT
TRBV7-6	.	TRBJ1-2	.	CASIPDRRAGYTF	TGTGCCAGCATCCCGGACAGACGAGCGGGCTACACCTTC
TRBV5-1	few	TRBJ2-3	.	CASSLASGGTDTQYF	TGCGCCAGCAGCCTTGCATCCGGGGGTACAGATACGCAGTATTTT
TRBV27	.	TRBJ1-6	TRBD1	CASSLGQGRNSPLHF	TGTGCCAGCAGTCTCGGACAGGGGCGGAATTCACCCCTCCACTTT
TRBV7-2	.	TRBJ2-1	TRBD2	CASSLVTSGAYNEQFF	TGTGCCAGCAGCTTAGTGACTAGCGGGGCCTACAATGAGCAGTTCTTC
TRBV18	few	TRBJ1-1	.	CASSPRRNTEAFF	TGTGCCAGCTCACCTAGGAGGAACACTGAAGCTTTCTTT
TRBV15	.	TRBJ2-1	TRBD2	CATSGGLAGGRSEQFF	TGTGCCACCAGCGGAGGACTAGCGGGGGGGCGGAGTGAGCAGTTCTTC
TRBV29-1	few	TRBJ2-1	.	CSVAQGLSYNEQFF	TGCAGCGTAGCACAGGGCCTCTCCTACAATGAGCAGTTCTTC
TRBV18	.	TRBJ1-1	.	CASSPTGIWTEAFF	TGTGCCAGCTCACCGACGGGGATCTGGACTGAAGCTTTCTTT
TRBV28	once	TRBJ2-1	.	CASSLGQRYNEQFF	TGTGCCAGCAGTTTAGGACAGCGCTACAATGAGCAGTTCTTC
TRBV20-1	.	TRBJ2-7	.	CSATTNYEQYF	TGCAGTGCCACGACTAACTACGAGCAGTACTTC
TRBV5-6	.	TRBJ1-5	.	CASSLLAGTGHQPQHF	TGTGCCAGCAGCTTGTTGGCAGGAACAGGGCATCAGCCCCAGCATTTT
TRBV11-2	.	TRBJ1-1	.	CASSLSDTGWTEAFF	TGTGCCAGCAGCTTATCGGACACTGGCTGGACTGAAGCTTTCTTT
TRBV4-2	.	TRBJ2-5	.	CASSQSSGETQYF	TGTGCCAGCAGCCAATCATCCGGGGAGACCCAGTACTTC
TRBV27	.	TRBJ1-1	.	CASSLFRGTEAFF	TGTGCCAGCAGTTTATTTCGGGGCACTGAAGCTTTCTTT
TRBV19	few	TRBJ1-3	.	CASRSEDYSGNTIYF	TGTGCCAGTAGATCCGAGGATTACTCTGGAAACACCATATATTTT
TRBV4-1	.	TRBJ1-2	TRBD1	CASSQGVRDRGNGYTF	TGCGCCAGCAGCCAAGGGGTCCGGGACAGGGGGAATGGCTACACCTTC
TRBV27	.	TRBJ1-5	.	CASSLSPRGNQPQHF	TGTGCCAGCAGTTTATCTCCCAGGGGCAATCAGCCCCAGCATTTT
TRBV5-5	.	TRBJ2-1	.	CASSLAQSSYNEQFF	TGTGCCAGCAGCTTGGCCCAGTCCTCCTACAATGAGCAGTTCTTC
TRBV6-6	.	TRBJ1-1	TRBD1	CASSLPTGGTLTEAFF	TGTGCCAGCAGTCTCCCGACAGGGGGGACTCTGACTGAAGCTTTCTTT
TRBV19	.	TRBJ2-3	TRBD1	CATRTGEVATDTQYF	TGTGCCACTAGGACAGGGGAGGTGGCCACAGATACGCAGTATTTT
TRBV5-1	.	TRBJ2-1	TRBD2	CASSFSGGVLNEQFF	TGCGCCAGCAGCTTTAGCGGGGGGGTTTTGAATGAGCAGTTCTTC
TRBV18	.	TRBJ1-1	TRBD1	CASSRDRNTEAFF	TGTGCCAGCTCAAGGGACAGGAACACTGAAGCTTTCTTT
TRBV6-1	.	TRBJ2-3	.	CASSDRSSSTDTQYF	TGTGCCAGCAGTGACCGGAGTAGCAGCACAGATACGCAGTATTTT
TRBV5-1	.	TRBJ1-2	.	CASSLDSDYGYTF	TGCGCCAGCAGCTTGGATTCGGACTATGGCTACACCTTC
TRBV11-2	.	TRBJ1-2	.	CASSTSGGSNYGYTF	TGTGCCAGCAGCACGTCGGGGGGTTCAAACTATGGCTACACCTTC
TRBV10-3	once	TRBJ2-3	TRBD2	CAISESLAADTQYF	TGTGCCATCAGTGAGTCGCTAGCGGCAGATACGCAGTATTTT
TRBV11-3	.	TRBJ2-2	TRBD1	CASSPGQGDTGELFF	TGTGCCAGCAGCCCAGGACAGGGGGACACCGGGGAGCTGTTTTTT
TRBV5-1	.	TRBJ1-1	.	CASSWDMRTEAFF	TGCGCCAGCAGCTGGGACATGCGGACTGAAGCTTTCTTT
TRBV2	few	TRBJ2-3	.	CASSEAGGTQYF	TGTGCCAGCAGTGAAGCCGGGGGTACGCAGTATTTT